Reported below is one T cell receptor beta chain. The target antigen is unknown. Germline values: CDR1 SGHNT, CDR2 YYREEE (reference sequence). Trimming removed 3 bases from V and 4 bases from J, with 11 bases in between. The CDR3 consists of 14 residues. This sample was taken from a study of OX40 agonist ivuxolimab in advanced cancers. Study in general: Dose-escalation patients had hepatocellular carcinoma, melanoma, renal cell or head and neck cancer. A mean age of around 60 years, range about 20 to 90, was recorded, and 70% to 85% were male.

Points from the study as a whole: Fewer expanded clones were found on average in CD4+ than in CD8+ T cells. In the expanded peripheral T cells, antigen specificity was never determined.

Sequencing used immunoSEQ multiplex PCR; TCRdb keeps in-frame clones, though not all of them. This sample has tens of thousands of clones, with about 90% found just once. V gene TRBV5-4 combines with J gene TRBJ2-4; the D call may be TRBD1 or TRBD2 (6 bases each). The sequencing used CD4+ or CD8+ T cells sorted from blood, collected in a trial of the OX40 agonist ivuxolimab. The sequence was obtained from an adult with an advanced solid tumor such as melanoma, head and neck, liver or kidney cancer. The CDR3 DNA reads TGTGCCAGCAGCTCATGGGGGGCTAAAAACATTCAGTACTTC. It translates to CASSSWGAKNIQYF. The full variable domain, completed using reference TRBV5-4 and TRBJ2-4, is ETGVTQSPTHLIKTRGQQVTLRCSSQSGHNTVSWYQQALGQGPQFIFQYYREEENGRGNFPPRFSGLQFPNYSSELNVNALELDDSALYLCASSSWGAKNIQYFGAGTRLSVL.